This T cell receptor beta chain was found in a study of CD8+ T cells in alopecia areata. Study in general: Tofacitinib ran for 6 to 18 months before 6 months off drug.

This CDR3 has 13 amino acids. Per germline, CDR1 GTSNPN and CDR2 SVGIG (reference sequence). V shed 8 bases and J 8 bases; nucleotides not matched to a gene: 11. Extracted from the samples, RNA was reverse transcribed into cDNA to serve as the sequencing template. TCRdb's copy holds only in-frame clones and misses some; the assay was immunoSEQ multiplex PCR. The table lists 150,000 to 200,000 clones, 60% to 75% of them singletons, with approximately 14% in the top ten. Treatment specified: oral pan-JAK inhibitor, 5-10 mg twice daily. The sample was CD4+ T cells sorted from blood, taken at week 24, from a patient treated with tofacitinib. This chain joins TRBV30 and TRBJ2-1, with TRBD2 matching 8 bases. The sequence derives from a human donor with alopecia areata. In nucleotides, the CDR3 is TGTGCCCGGGGGGGCGGTGTTGGGGATGAGCAGTTCTTC. This encodes CARGGGVGDEQFF.